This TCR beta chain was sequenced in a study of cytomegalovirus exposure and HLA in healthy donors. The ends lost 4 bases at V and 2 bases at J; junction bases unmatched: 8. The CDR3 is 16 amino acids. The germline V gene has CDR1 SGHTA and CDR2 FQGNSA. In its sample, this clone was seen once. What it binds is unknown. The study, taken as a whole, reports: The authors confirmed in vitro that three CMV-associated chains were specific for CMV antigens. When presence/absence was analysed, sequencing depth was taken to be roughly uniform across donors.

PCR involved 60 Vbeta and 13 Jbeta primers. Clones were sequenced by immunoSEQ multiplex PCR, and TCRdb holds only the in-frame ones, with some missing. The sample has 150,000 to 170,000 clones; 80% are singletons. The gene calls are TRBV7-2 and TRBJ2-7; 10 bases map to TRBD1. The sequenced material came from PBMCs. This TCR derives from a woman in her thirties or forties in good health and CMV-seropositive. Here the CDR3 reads CASSSGTGVSPYEQYF. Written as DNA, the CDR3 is TGTGCCAGCAGCTCGGGGACAGGGGTATCACCCTACGAGCAGTACTTC.